This T cell receptor beta chain was sequenced in a study of metastatic and nonmetastatic thyroid tumors. Study-level background: Where malignant and benign thyroid patients were concerned, repertoires were compared across blood and tumor or nodule tissue. Study results and limitations: Reports indicated that malignant thyroid tumors showed significantly higher TCR beta diversity than benign nodules did, in blood and tumor.

Prior to thyroid surgery, none of the patients had received any treatment. This CDR3 comprises 16 residues. Germline CDR1 and CDR2: MNHEY and SMNVEV (reference sequence). The V gene end was trimmed by 5 bases and the J gene end by 3 bases; junction bases not matched to a gene: 8. Per the authors' pipeline: Across clinicopathological groups, CDR3 differences served as the basis for building a distant-metastasis classifier for papillary thyroid cancer. Via MiXCR, TCRdb re-called the PCR reads. TCRdb assigned the V and J calls; the authors' analysis was not used. Altogether over 13,000 clones are present, around 22% being singletons, with the ten largest covering more than 7%. Comments on this clone: What it recognizes is unknown. Here the CDR3 omits its conserved ending phenylalanine or tryptophan, so a read error is the likely source.

The sequence was obtained from a female donor with papillary thyroid cancer or a benign thyroid nodule (not recorded which). Some clones in this sample may be carry-over from other donors' samples. Input material: blood. This chain links TRBV27 with TRBJ2-5; 11 bases line up with TRBD2. The CDR3 protein is CASSPLTTSGEETQYL. CDR3 in DNA: TGTGCCAGCAGTCCCCTTACGACTAGCGGGGAAGAGACCCAGTACCTC.